This T cell receptor beta chain was profiled in a study of T cell repertoires in cytomegalovirus infection. Points on this clonotype: What it binds is not known.

Each CDR3 protein is one row after TCRdb ran MiXCR on the reads. The data contain roughly 350,000 distinct CDR3 sequences, around a third of them singletons. The germline CDR1 and CDR2 sequences are SGHTA and FQGNSA. The CDR3 length is 16 residues. V lost 1 base, J lost 4 bases, and 5 bases stayed unmatched. This receptor was taken from a human donor in good health (CMV status not recorded). Some clones in this sample may be carry-over from other donors' samples. The chain carries TRBV7-2 and TRBJ2-3, with 10 bases lining up with TRBD2. Specimen: cultured PBMCs, collected from culture after CMV antigen stimulation. CDR3 sequence reads: CASSLVAGGSPDTQYF. In nucleotides, the CDR3 is TGTGCCAGCAGCTTAGTAGCGGGGGGATCCCCAGATACGCAGTATTTT.